The T cell receptor (beta chain) under discussion was sequenced for a study of T cells after yellow fever vaccination. Study-wide context: Fractions with few cells were prepared using SMART-Seq v4 Ultra Low Input.

Conversion of TCR transcripts into cDNA relied on 5'RACE template switching, which added a universal primer site and UMIs. TCRdb fed the 5' RACE reads into MiXCR, producing one record per CDR3 protein. Of about 69,000 distinct CDR3 sequences listed, 5% to 6.5% were seen once; the top ten hold less than 2.5%. The sample holds many counts of this clonotype. V lost 3 bases, J lost 0 bases, and 8 bases lay in between. The CDR3 spans 15 residues. Germline loops: CDR1 SGHTA, CDR2 FQGNSA. The chain employs TRBV7-2 and TRBJ2-2; possible D gene TRBD1, 5 bases. The source is a man younger than 35 who received the YFV17D yellow fever vaccine. Specimen: CD4+ T cells sorted from PBMCs, collected approximately 16 days after the first yellow fever vaccination. CDR3 DNA sequence: TGTGCCAGCAGCTTCCAGGGCTCGAACACCGGGGAGCTGTTTTTT. Translation: CASSFQGSNTGELFF.